This TCR beta chain was observed in a study of T-cell memory formation after mild COVID-19 (dated by TCRdb to the early 2020s). Context from the whole study: TCR sequence clusters from the two donors were found to be largely donor specific. Longitudinal TCRalpha and TCRbeta repertoire sequencing tracked T-cell clones expanding and contracting after mild COVID-19 in two donors. Two young, previously healthy adult volunteers made up the cohort, one male and one female. Results and caveats for the whole study, not just this receptor: Some responding clones were detected in pre-infection memory, suggesting pre-existing cross-reactive memory T cells joined the SARS-CoV-2 response. Contracting CD4+ clones appeared mostly in the CM and EM memory subsets, whereas CD8+ clones were enriched in EMRA. Balanced CD4/CD8 phenotypes were observed for clones contracting from day 15 to 85, whereas a bias towards CD4+ was observed for a second wave of clones expanding from day 15 to 37. The study included only a couple of mild cases, and larger cohorts that include severe cases with pre-infection samples were judged to be necessary. SARS-CoV-2 specificity of the second-wave clones peaking on day 37 was not confirmed.

Ficoll-Paque density gradient centrifugation was the method used to isolate PBMCs. This clonotype was detected a few times. Its antigen is not yet known. No quality values exist for individual bases; no much larger clone is one base distant. Sequencing took place on an Illumina NovaSeq 6000. TCRalpha and TCRbeta cDNA libraries were constructed by 5'RACE with constant-segment primers, with sample barcodes and unique molecular identifiers being introduced. Trizol reagent was used to extract RNA from every sample. Libraries were amplified in two PCR steps, with a second sample barcode and Illumina TruSeq adapters added in the second step. Sequencing of the libraries was done on an Illumina NovaSeq, producing 2 x 150 bp paired-end reads. Per the source publication's procedure: With migec v1.2.7, reads were demultiplexed and then collapsed into UMI-guided consensus sequences. Using mixcr v2.1.11, UMI consensuses were aligned to TRA and TRB V and J templates and then assembled into clonotypes. A clonotype was counted as expanded or contracted only when both edgeR and NoisET called the clonotype significant, with the noise models trained on biological replicates. For edgeR calls, a false discovery rate-adjusted p below 0.01 and a log2 fold-change threshold of 1 were applied. As an exploratory analysis of dynamics, max-normalized trajectories of the 1000 most abundant clonotypes were examined by PCA with hierarchical clustering. Each responding clone was given a CD4 or CD8 phenotype based on the CD4+ and CD8+ repertoires, which had been sequenced separately. Through fastp at Q25 and MiXCR, TCRdb rebuilt clones from the public reads, retaining in-frame beta chains. CDR3 protein sequences are deduplicated, and each keeps its most common genes and DNA. In this record, the V and J calls reflect TCRdb's handling and not the investigators' own analysis. Recorded for this sample are hundreds of thousands of distinct CDR3 sequences; 15% to 20% of them occurred a single time. The ten largest clones take up approximately 25% of the sample.

The CDR3 numbers 16 residues from cysteine through phenylalanine. The sequence is cut down to CDR3 DNA, 48 bases in frame from base 1. The germline V gene provides CDR1 SGHRS and CDR2 YFSETQ. V gives up 1 base and J gives up 2 bases, and the segment between their germline ends measures 15 bases. This clonotype was sampled from a man aged 18 to 30 who had mild COVID-19 (a few samples of this study predate the infection). The sample titles of this study are shuffled in the database, so cell type and time point are left out; the donor was told from shared clones. The chain employs TRBV5-1 and TRBJ1-2; no D gene is confidently identified. Sequencing used PBMCs or a T cell subset sorted from them (not recorded which). The CDR3: CASSLRRGGNNYGYTF. The DNA sequence follows: TGCGCCAGCAGCTTGAGGCGGGGAGGGAACAACTATGGCTACACCTTC.